The sequence of this T cell receptor (beta chain) was determined in a study of OX40 agonist ivuxolimab in advanced cancers. Study-wide context: Dose-escalation subjects each had hepatocellular carcinoma, melanoma, renal cell or head and neck cancer. Prior checkpoint blockade (anti-PD-1, anti-PD-L1 or anti-CTLA-4) was permitted; approximately 40% had it.

The study's findings and limits: On average, a greater number of expanded clones characterised CD8+ T cells relative to CD4+.

A word on this clone: The target antigen is unknown.

The assay was immunoSEQ multiplex PCR, and TCRdb's table has in-frame clones only and misses some. Here the sample spans under 65,000 clones, 85% being singletons. This CDR3 spans 12 amino acids. Per the germline V gene, CDR1 is SQVTM and CDR2 is ANQGSEA. V gave up 7 bases and J gave up 4 bases, with 13 bases separating them. The TCR originated in an adult with an advanced solid tumor such as melanoma, head and neck, liver or kidney cancer. The specimen was CD4+ or CD8+ T cells sorted from blood, collected in a trial of the OX40 agonist ivuxolimab. J is TRBJ1-2 and V is TRBV29-1; D is perhaps TRBD1 (5 bases). In DNA, the CDR3 is TGCAGCGGCGACACAGGACTCTATGGCTACACCTTC. Translated: CSGDTGLYGYTF.